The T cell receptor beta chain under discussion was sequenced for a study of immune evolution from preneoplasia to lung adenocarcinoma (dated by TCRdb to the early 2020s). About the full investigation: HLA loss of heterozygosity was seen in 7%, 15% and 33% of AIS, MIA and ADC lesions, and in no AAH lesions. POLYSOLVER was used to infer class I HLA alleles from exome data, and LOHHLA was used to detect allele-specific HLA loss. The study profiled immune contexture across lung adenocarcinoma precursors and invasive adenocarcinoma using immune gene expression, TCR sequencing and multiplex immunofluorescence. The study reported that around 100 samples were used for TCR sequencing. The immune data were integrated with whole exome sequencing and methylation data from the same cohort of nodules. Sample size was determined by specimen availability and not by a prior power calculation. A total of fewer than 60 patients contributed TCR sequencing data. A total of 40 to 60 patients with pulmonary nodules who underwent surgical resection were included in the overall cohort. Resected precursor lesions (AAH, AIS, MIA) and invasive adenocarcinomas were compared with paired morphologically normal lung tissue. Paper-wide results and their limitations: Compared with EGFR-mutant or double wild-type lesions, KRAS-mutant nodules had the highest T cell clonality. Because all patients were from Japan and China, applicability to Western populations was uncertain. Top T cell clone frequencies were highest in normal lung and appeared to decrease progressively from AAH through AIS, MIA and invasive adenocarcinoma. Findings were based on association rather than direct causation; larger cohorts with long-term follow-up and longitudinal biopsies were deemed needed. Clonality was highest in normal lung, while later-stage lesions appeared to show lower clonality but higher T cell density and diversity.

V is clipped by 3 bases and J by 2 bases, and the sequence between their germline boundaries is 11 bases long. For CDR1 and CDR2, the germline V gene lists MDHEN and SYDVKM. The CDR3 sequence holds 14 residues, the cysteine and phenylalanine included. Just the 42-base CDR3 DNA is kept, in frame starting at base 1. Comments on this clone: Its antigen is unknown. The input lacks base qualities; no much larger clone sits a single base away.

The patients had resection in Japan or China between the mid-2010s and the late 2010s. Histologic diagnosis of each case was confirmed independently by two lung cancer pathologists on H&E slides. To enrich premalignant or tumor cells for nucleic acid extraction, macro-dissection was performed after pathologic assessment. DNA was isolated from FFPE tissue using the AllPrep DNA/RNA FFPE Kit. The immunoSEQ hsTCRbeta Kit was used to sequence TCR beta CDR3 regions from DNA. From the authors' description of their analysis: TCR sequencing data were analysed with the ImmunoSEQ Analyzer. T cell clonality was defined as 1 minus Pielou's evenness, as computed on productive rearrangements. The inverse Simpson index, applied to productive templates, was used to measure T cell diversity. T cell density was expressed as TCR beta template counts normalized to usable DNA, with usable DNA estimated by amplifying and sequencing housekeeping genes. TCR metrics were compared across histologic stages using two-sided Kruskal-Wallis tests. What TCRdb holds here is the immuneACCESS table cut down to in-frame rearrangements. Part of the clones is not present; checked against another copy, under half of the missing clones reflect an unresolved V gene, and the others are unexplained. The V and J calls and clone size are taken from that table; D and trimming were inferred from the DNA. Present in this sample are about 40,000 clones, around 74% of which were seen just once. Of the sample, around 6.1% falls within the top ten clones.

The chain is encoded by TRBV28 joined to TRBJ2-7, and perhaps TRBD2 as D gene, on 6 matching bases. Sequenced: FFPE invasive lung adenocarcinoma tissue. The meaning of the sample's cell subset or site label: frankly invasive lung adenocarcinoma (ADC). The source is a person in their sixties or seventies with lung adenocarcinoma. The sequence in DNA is TGTGCCAGCAGTTTTCGGGGAGGTACCTACGAGCAGTACTTC. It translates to CASSFRGGTYEQYF. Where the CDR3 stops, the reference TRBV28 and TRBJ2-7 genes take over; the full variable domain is DVKVTQSSRYLVKRTGEKVFLECVQDMDHENMFWYRQDPGLGLRLIYFSYDVKMKEKGDIPEGYSVSREKKERFSLILESASTNQTSMYLCASSFRGGTYEQYFGPGTRLTVT.